The 3 T cell receptor beta chains below were found in one sample sequenced in a study of identical twins. Using its own MiXCR run on the 5' RACE reads, TCRdb lists one record per CDR3 protein. The table has 1.5 million to 2 million distinct CDR3 sequences, roughly a third seen once. The material sequenced was cord blood. The receptors were gathered from a newborn girl in good health.

This clonotype has only a few counts. The CDR3 coding sequence is TGCAGCGCCTCTGGGGGGCGAGGGCAGGACTATGGCTACACCTTC. Encoded protein: CSASGGRGQDYGYTF. The V gene is TRBV29-1, the J gene TRBJ1-2; TRBD1 might be the D (6 bases). Germline lookup yields CDR1 SQVTM and CDR2 ANQGSEA. V dropped 7 bases and J dropped 3 bases, with 21 bases sitting between them. The CDR3 totals 15 residues. Using reference TRBV29-1 and TRBJ1-2 for the parts outside the CDR3, the full variable domain is SAVISQKPSRDICQRGTSLTIQCQVDSQVTMMFWYRQQPGQSLTLIATANQGSEATYESGFVIDKFPISRPNLTFSTLTVSNMSPEDSSIYLCSASGGRGQDYGYTFGSGTRLTVV.

This clonotype was detected only a few times. This sequence joins TRBV7-9 and TRBJ1-4; no firm D call. V gave up 1 base and J gave up 7 bases, with 10 bases separating them. There are 14 residues in the CDR3. Germline CDR1 and CDR2: SEHNR and FQNEAQ (reference sequence). In DNA, the CDR3 is TGTGCCAGCAGCTTAGATAAAGTGACTGAAAAACTGTTTTTT. This translates into CASSLDKVTEKLFF.

J is TRBJ2-3 and V is TRBV7-9; D could derive from TRBD1 or TRBD2 (5 bases each). The CDR3 contains 17 residues. From germline, CDR1 is SEHNR and CDR2 FQNEAQ (reference sequence). Trimming removed 6 bases from V and 3 bases from J, with 22 bases in between. The CDR3 protein is CASRHTAGLASTDTQYF. The CDR3 coding sequence is TGTGCCAGCAGGCATACGGCAGGGCTAGCTTCAACAGATACGCAGTATTTT.